This entry describes one T cell receptor (beta chain). The antigen is undetermined. This specimen belongs to a study of vaccination and CD4 T cells after COVID-19. For the study at large: Convalescent persons amounted to six males plus four females, two of whom were Hispanic. Samples were taken after vaccination, a median of around 78 days after dose two, with a range of 14 to 241.

Stated treatment: roughly 10-day PBMC culture with coronavirus spike peptide pools or control peptides (ViraFEST assay). Peptide pools at 9.5 to 10 ug/ml stimulated two million PBMCs per well with 10 IU/ml IL-2. The Oncomine TCR Beta short-read assay generated sequence data from the DNA of cultured CD4+ T cells. Cultures of CD4+ T cells served as the source for extracting genomic DNA. MiXCR, run by TCRdb on the PCR reads, gives a single entry per CDR3 protein. Of approximately 20,000 distinct CDR3 sequences in the sample, roughly 55% are singletons; the top ten hold more than 6.5%. The CDR3 runs to 17 residues.

The source is a human donor who had recovered from COVID-19. Specimen: CD4+ T cells from blood, cultured in vitro. The chain employs TRBV21-1 and TRBJ1-5; the table's D call of TRBD1 was not tested on the DNA. TRBV21-1 is recorded as a pseudogene. CDR3 in DNA: TGTGCCAGCAGCAGGAGGACAGGGGGCTCCATCAATCAGCCCCAGCATTTT. As protein: CASSRRTGGSINQPQHF.